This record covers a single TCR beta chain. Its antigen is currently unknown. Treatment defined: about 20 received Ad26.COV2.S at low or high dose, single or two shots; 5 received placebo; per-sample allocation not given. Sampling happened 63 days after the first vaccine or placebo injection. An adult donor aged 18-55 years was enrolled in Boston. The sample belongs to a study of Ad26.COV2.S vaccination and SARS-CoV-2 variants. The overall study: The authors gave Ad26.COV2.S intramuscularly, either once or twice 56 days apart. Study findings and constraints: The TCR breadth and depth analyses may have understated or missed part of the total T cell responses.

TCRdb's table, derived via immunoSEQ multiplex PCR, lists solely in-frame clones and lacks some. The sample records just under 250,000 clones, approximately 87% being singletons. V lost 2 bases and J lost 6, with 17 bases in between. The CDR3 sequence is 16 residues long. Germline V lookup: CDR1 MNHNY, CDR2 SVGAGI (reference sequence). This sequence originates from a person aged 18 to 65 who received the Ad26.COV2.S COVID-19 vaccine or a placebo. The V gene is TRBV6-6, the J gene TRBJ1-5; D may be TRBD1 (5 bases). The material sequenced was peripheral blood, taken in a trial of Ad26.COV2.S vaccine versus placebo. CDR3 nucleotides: TGTGCCAGCAGTTACGACCTGGGGCAGACGCCTCAGCCCCAGCATTTT. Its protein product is CASSYDLGQTPQPQHF.